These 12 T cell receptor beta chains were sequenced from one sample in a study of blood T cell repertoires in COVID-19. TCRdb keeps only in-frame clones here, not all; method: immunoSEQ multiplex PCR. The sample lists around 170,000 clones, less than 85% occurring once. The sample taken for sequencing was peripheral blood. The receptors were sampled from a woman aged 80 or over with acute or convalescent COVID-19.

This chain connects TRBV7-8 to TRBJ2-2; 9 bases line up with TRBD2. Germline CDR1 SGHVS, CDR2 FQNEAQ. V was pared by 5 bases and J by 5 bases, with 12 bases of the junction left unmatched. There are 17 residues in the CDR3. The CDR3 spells CASSPGDLAGRTGELFF. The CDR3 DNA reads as TGTGCCAGCAGCCCAGGGGACCTAGCGGGAAGGACCGGGGAGCTGTTTTTT.

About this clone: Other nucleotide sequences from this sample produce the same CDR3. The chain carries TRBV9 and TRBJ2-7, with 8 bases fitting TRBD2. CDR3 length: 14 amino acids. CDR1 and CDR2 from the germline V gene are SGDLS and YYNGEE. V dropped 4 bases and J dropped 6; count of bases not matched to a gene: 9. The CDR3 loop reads CASSSGLAGVEQYF. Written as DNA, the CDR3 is TGTGCCAGCAGCTCGGGGCTAGCGGGCGTCGAGCAGTACTTC.

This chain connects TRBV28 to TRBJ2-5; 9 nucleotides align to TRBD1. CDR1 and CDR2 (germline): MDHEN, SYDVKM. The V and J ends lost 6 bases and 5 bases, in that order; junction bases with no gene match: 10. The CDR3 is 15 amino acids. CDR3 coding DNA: TGTGCCAGCAGCTTCCTCACAGGGGGCGTGGAGACCCAGTACTTC. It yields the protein CASSFLTGGVETQYF. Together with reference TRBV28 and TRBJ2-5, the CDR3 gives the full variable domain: DVKVTQSSRYLVKRTGEKVFLECVQDMDHENMFWYRQDPGLGLRLIYFSYDVKMKEKGDIPEGYSVSREKKERFSLILESASTNQTSMYLCASSFLTGGVETQYFGPGTRLLVL.

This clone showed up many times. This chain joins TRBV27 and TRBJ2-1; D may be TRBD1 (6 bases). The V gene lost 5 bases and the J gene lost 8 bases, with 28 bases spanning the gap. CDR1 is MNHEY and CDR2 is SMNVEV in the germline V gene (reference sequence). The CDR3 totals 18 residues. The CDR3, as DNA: TGTGCCAGCAGTCCGCTCCCCTGGGGGCCAGGGGTCGGCCATGAGCAGTTCTTC. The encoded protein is CASSPLPWGPGVGHEQFF.

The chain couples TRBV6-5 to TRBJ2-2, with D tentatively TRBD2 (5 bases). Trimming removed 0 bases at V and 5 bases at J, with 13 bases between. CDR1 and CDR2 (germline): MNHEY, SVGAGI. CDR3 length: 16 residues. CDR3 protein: CASSYSRRRGTGELFF. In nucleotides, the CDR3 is TGTGCCAGCAGTTACTCGCGACGACGAGGGACCGGGGAGCTGTTTTTT.

CDR3 nucleotide sequence: TGTGCCAGCTCCCTGGGCGGGACGTACCAAGAGACCCAGTACTTC. Its protein is CASSLGGTYQETQYF. The chain couples TRBV18 to TRBJ2-5, with D perhaps TRBD2 (6 bases). V gave up 6 bases and J gave up 0 bases, with 14 bases separating them. Germline V gene sequence: CDR1 KGHSH, CDR2 LQKENI. The CDR3 runs to 15 residues. The whole variable domain, filled in from reference TRBV18 and TRBJ2-5, reads NAGVMQNPRHLVRRRGQEARLRCSPMKGHSHVYWYRQLPEEGLKFMVYLQKENIIDESGMPKERFSAEFPKEGPSILRIQQVVRGDSAAYFCASSLGGTYQETQYFGPGTRLLVL.

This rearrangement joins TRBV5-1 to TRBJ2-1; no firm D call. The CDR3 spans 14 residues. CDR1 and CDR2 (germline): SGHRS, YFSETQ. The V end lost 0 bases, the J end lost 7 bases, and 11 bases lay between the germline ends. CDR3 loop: CASSLEAARNEQFF. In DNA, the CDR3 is TGCGCCAGCAGCTTGGAGGCAGCGAGAAATGAGCAGTTCTTC.

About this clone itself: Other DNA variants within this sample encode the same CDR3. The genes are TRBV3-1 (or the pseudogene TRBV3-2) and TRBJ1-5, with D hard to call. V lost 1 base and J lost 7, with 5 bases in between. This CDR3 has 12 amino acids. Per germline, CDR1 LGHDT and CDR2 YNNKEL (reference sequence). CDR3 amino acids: CASSQVGQPQHF. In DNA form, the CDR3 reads TGTGCCAGCAGCCAAGTCGGGCAGCCCCAGCATTTT.

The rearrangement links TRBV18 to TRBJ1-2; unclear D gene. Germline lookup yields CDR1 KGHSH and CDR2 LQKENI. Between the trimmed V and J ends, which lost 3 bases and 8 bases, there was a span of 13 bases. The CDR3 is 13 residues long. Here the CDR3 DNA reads TGTGCCAGCTCACCTGTCCGGGTGTACGGCTACACCTTC. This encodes CASSPVRVYGYTF.

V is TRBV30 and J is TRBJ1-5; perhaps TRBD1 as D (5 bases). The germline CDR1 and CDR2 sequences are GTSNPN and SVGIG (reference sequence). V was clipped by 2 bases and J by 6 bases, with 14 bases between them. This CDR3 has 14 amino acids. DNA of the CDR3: TGTGCCTGGAGTCGTAATACCGGGGGTCAGCCCCAGCATTTT. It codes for CAWSRNTGGQPQHF.

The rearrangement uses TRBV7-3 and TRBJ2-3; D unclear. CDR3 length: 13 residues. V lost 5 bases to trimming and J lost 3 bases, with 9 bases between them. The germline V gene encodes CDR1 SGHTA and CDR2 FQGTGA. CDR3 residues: CASSPLGTDTQYF. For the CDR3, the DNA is TGTGCCAGCAGCCCCCTCGGGACAGATACGCAGTATTTT. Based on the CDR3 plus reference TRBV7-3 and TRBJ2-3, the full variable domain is GAGVSQTPSNKVTEKGKYVELRCDPISGHTALYWYRQSLGQGPEFLIYFQGTGAADDSGLPNDRFFAVRPEGSVSTLKIQRTERGDSAVYLCASSPLGTDTQYFGPGTRLTVL.

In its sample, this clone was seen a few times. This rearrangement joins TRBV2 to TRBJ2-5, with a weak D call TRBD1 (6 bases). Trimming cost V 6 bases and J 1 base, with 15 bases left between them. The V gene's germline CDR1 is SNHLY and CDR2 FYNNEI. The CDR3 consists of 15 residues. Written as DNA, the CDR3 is TGTGCCAGCAGGGGGGATGACAGGTCCCAAGAGACCCAGTACTTC. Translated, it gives CASRGDDRSQETQYF.